This TCR beta chain was sequenced for a study of T cell responses to AZD1222 COVID-19 vaccine. Overall study findings and caveats: Recipients of two AZD1222 doses showed rising Spike-specific TCR breadth and depth.

Turning to this clone: The antigen is unknown.

Profiled with immunoSEQ multiplex PCR; TCRdb holds only in-frame clones, not every one. The data contain roughly 150,000 clones, about 90% of them singletons. The germline V and J ends were trimmed by 5 bases and 7 bases, with 14 bases remaining between them. CDR3 length equals 14 residues. CDR1 and CDR2 from the germline V gene are MNHEY and SVGEGT. The material was peripheral blood, obtained 28 days after the second AZD1222 dose. This sequence was found in an adult who received the AZD1222 COVID-19 vaccine. V gene TRBV6-2 or TRBV6-3 combines with J gene TRBJ1-4; D unclear. The DNA for the CDR3 is TGTGCCAGCAGTCGTCCGGGGTACGGTGAAAAACTGTTTTTT. It yields the protein CASSRPGYGEKLFF.